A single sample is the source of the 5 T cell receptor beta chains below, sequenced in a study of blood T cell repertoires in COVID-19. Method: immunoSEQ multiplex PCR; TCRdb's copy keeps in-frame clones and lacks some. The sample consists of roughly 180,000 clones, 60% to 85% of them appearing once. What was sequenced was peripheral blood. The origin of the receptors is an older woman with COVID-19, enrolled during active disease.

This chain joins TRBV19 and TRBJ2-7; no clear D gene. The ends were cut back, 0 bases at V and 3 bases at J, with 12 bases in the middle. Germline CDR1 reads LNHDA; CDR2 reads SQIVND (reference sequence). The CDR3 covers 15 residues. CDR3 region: CASSIDPAGFYEQYF. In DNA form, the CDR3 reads TGTGCCAGTAGTATAGATCCGGCAGGATTCTACGAGCAGTACTTC.

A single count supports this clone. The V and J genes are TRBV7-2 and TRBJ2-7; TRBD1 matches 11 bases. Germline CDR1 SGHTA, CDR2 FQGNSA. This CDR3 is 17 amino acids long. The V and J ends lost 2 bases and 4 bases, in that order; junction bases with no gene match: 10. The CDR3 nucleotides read TGTGCCAGCAGCTTACCCCCCAACCGGGACAGGGGGTACGAGCAGTACTTC. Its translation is CASSLPPNRDRGYEQYF.

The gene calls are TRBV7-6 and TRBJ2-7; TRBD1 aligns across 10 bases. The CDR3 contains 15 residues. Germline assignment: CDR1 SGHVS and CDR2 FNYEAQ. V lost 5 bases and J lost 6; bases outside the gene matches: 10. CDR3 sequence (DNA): TGTGCCAGCAGCCTAGAGGGGACAGGGGACTTCGAGCAGTACTTC. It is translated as CASSLEGTGDFEQYF.

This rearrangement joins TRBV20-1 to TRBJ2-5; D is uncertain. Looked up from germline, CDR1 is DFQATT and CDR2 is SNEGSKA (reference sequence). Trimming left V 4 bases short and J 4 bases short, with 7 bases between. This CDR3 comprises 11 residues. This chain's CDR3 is CSATSGETQYF. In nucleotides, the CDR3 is TGCAGTGCTACCTCAGGAGAGACCCAGTACTTC.

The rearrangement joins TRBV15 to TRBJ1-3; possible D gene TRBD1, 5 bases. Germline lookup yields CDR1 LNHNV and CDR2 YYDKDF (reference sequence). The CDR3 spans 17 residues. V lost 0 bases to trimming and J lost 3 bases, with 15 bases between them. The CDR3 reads CATSREARQLIGNTIYF. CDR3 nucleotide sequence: TGTGCCACCAGCAGAGAGGCCAGACAGCTAATTGGAAACACCATATATTTT.